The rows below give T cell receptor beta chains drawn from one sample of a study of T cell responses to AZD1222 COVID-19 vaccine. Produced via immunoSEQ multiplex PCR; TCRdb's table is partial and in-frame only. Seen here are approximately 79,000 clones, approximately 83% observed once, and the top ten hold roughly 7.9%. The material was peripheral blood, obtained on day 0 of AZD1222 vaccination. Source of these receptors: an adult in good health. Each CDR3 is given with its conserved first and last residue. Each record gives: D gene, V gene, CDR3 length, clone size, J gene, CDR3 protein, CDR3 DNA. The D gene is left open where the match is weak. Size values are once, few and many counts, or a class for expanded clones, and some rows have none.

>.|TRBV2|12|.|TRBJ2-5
CASREDAETQYF
TGTGCCAGCAGGGAAGATGCGGAGACCCAGTACTTC
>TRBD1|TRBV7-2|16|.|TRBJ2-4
CASSSITGGAKNIQYF
TGTGCCAGCAGCTCTATAACAGGGGGAGCCAAAAACATTCAGTACTTC
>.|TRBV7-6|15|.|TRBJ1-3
CASSLEGNSGNTIYF
TGTGCCAGCAGCTTAGAGGGCAACTCTGGAAACACCATATATTTT
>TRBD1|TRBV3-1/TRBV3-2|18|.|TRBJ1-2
CASSPRVSSTGGWYGYTF
TGTGCCAGCAGCCCAAGAGTGAGTTCGACAGGGGGCTGGTATGGCTACACCTTC
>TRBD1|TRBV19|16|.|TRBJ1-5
CASKGWDRGFFQPQHF
TGTGCCAGTAAGGGGTGGGACAGGGGCTTCTTCCAGCCCCAGCATTTT
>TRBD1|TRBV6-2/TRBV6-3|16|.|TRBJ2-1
CASSYGGTGFYNEQFF
TGTGCCAGCAGTTACGGGGGGACAGGGTTTTACAATGAGCAGTTCTTC
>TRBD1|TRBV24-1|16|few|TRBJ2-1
CATSVHRDSSYNEQFF
TGTGCCACCAGTGTCCACCGGGACAGCTCCTACAATGAGCAGTTCTTC
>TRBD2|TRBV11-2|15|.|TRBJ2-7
CASSAKTSGWDEQYF
TGTGCCAGCAGCGCGAAGACTAGCGGTTGGGACGAGCAGTACTTC
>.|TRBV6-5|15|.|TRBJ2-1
CASKQTGSSYNEQFF
TGTGCCAGCAAGCAGACAGGCAGCTCCTACAATGAGCAGTTCTTC
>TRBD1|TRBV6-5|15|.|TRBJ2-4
CASRLTGGAKNIQYF
TGTGCCAGCAGGTTGACAGGGGGGGCCAAAAACATTCAGTACTTC
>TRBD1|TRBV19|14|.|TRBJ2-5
CASSRDRKGETQYF
TGTGCCAGTAGCCGGGACAGGAAGGGAGAGACCCAGTACTTC
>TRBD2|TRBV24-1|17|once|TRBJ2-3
CATSGQRLAAATDTQYF
TGTGCCACCAGTGGCCAAAGACTAGCGGCGGCCACAGATACGCAGTATTTT
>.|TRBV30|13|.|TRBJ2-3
CAWRVPNTDTQYF
TGTGCCTGGAGAGTACCAAACACAGATACGCAGTATTTT
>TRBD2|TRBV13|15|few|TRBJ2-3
CASSLRLAGTDTQYF
TGTGCCAGCAGCTTACGACTAGCGGGCACAGATACGCAGTATTTT
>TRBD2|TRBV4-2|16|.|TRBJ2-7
CASSQDYTSAPYEQYF
TGTGCCAGCAGCCAAGATTACACTAGCGCTCCCTACGAGCAGTACTTC
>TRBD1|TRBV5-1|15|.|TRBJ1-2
CASSPGTTGAGGYTF
TGCGCCAGCAGTCCCGGCACAACAGGGGCCGGGGGCTACACCTTC
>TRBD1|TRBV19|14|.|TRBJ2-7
CASSSTGGPYEQYF
TGTGCCAGTAGCTCCACAGGGGGCCCCTACGAGCAGTACTTC
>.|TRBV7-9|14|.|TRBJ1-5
CASSNQRVGQPQHF
TGTGCCAGCAGCAACCAGAGAGTCGGTCAGCCCCAGCATTTT
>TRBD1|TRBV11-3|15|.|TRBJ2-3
CASTPHGQGENTQYF
TGTGCCAGCACCCCCCATGGACAGGGTGAAAATACGCAGTATTTT
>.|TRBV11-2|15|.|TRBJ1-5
CASSQRAGPNQPQHF
TGTGCCAGCAGCCAACGAGCGGGCCCCAATCAGCCCCAGCATTTT
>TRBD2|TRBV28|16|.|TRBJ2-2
CASVSSGRANTGELFF
TGTGCCAGCGTATCTAGCGGGAGGGCGAACACCGGGGAGCTGTTTTTT
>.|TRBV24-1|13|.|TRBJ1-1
CATSDPNRPEAFF
TGTGCCACCAGTGACCCCAACAGACCTGAAGCTTTCTTT
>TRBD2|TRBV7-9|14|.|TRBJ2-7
CASSLVSGSVEQYF
TGTGCCAGCAGCTTAGTTAGCGGGAGTGTCGAGCAGTACTTC
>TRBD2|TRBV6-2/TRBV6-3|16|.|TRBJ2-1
CASSTPGLAVYNEQFF
TGTGCCAGCAGCACGCCGGGACTAGCGGTCTACAATGAGCAGTTCTTC
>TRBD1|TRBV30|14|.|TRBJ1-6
CAWSPGTENSPLHF
TGTGCCTGGAGTCCCGGGACAGAGAATTCACCCCTCCACTTT
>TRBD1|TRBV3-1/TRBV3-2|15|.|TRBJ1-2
CASSPPDRGQGGYTF
TGTGCCAGCAGCCCACCGGACAGGGGGCAAGGAGGCTACACCTTC
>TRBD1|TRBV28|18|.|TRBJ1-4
CASRARRDRGNANEKLFF
TGTGCCAGCCGGGCGCGTCGGGACAGGGGTAACGCTAATGAAAAACTGTTTTTT
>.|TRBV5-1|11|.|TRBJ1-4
CASSLAGKLFF
TGCGCCAGCAGCTTGGCTGGAAAACTGTTTTTT
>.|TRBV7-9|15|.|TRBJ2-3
CASSLTGLQTDTQYF
TGTGCCAGCAGCTTGACGGGGCTTCAAACAGATACGCAGTATTTT
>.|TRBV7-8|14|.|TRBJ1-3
CASSLGAGGNTIYF
TGTGCCAGCAGCTTAGGGGCAGGGGGAAACACCATATATTTT
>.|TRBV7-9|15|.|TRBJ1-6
CASSLRDPYNSPLHF
TGTGCCAGCAGCCTCCGGGATCCCTATAATTCACCCCTCCACTTT
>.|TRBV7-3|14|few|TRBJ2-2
CASSFTRLTGELFF
TGTGCCAGCAGCTTTACCCGGCTCACCGGGGAGCTGTTTTTT
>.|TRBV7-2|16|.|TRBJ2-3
CASSLVAGGNTDTQYF
TGTGCCAGCAGCTTAGTGGCCGGAGGCAACACAGATACGCAGTATTTT
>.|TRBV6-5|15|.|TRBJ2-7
CASSYTGQGGYEQYF
TGTGCCAGCAGTTACACGGGGCAGGGGGGCTACGAGCAGTACTTC
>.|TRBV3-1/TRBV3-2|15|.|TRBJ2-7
CASSQRRGGSYEQYF
TGTGCCAGCAGCCAACGACGAGGGGGGTCCTACGAGCAGTACTTC
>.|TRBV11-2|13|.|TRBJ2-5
CASSRQVMETQYF
TGTGCCAGCAGTAGGCAGGTAATGGAGACCCAGTACTTC
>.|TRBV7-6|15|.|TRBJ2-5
CASSLETSVSETQYF
TGTGCCAGCAGCTTAGAGACTAGTGTATCGGAGACCCAGTACTTC
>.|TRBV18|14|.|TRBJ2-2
CASSPLGSTGELFF
TGTGCCAGCTCACCCCTCGGGAGCACCGGGGAGCTGTTTTTT
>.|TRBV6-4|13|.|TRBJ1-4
CASSILRGEKLFF
TGTGCCAGCAGTATCCTCCGTGGTGAAAAACTGTTTTTT
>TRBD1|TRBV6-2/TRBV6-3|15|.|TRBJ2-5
CASSYSDRLQETQYF
TGTGCCAGCAGTTACTCGGACAGGTTGCAAGAGACCCAGTACTTC
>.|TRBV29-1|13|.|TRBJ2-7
CSVAETPAYEQYF
TGCAGCGTTGCGGAAACCCCGGCCTACGAGCAGTACTTC
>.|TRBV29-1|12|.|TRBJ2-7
CSVENVWNEQYF
TGCAGCGTTGAGAATGTCTGGAACGAGCAGTACTTC
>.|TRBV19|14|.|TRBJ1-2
CASSIGRQPVGYTF
TGTGCCAGTAGTATTGGGCGACAGCCCGTTGGCTACACCTTC
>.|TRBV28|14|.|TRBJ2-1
CASSLRGAYNEQFF
TGTGCCAGCAGTTTGAGGGGGGCCTACAATGAGCAGTTCTTC
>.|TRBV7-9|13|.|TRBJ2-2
CASSAVNTGELFF
TGTGCCAGCAGCGCTGTTAACACCGGGGAGCTGTTTTTT
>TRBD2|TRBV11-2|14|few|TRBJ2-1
CASSLAAGDNEQFF
TGTGCCAGCAGCTTAGCAGCGGGAGATAATGAGCAGTTCTTC
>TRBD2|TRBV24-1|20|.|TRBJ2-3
CATSFSGTSGSEGWTDTQYF
TGTGCCACCAGTTTTAGCGGGACTAGCGGGAGTGAAGGTTGGACAGATACGCAGTATTTT
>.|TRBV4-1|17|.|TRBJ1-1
CASSQDLVGGLNTEAFF
TGCGCCAGCAGCCAAGATTTAGTAGGAGGACTGAACACTGAAGCTTTCTTT